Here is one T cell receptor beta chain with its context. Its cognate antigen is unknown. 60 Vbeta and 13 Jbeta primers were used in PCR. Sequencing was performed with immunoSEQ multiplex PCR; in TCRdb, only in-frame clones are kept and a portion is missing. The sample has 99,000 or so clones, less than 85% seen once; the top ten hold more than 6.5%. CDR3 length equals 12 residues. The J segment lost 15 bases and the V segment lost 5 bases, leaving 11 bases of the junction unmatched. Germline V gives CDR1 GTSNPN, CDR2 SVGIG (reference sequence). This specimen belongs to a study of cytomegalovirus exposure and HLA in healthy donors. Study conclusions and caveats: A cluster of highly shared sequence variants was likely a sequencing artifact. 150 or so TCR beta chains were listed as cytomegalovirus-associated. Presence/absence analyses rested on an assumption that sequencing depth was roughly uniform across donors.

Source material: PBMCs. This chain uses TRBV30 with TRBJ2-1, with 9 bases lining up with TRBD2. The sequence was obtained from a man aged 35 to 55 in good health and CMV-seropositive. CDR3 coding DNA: TGTGCCTGGGCGCGGGAGGGCCGAAGGGGGTTCTTC. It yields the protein CAWAREGRRGFF.